This TCR beta chain was sequenced during a study of cytomegalovirus exposure and HLA in healthy donors. Amplification used 60 Vbeta primers and 13 Jbeta primers. Sequencing was performed with immunoSEQ multiplex PCR; in TCRdb, only in-frame clones are kept and a portion is missing. The sample holds 100,000 to 150,000 clones, over 80% seen once. These donors counted as nominally healthy when sampled, but unrecorded immune exposures were likely. The CDR3 is 15 amino acids. The trim removed 5 bases at V and 3 bases at J, leaving 8 bases unmatched. From germline, CDR1 is SGHVS and CDR2 FNYEAQ. This clone was picked up a small number of times.

V is TRBV7-6 and J is TRBJ2-5, with 8 bases fitting TRBD2. This TCR was sampled from a man between 18 and 29 years old in good health and CMV-seropositive. Source material: PBMCs. In DNA, the CDR3 is TGTGCCAGCAGCCTCACCCCGGGACTAGAAGAGACCCAGTACTTC. It specifies CASSLTPGLEETQYF.